What follows is one TCR beta chain and its context. Its cognate antigen is unknown. There are 17 residues in the CDR3. The germline CDR1 and CDR2 sequences are SGHRS and YFSETQ. The germline V and J ends were trimmed by 4 bases and 10 bases, with 24 bases remaining between them. The sample comes from a study of regulatory T cells in long-lasting Graves disease. Study in general: Patients with new Graves' disease had used antithyroid drugs below 3 months.

The sample's time point: newly diagnosed GD, antithyroid drugs for less than 3 months. The TCR library was made from RNA extracted from PBMCs. CDR3 regions were amplified by Arm-PCR using iRepertoire HTBI primers to build TCR beta libraries. From the multiplex PCR reads, TCRdb called clonotypes with MiXCR, one entry per CDR3 protein. The sample consists of roughly 520,000 distinct CDR3 sequences, 12% of them appearing once. General study findings and limits: The analysis examined peripheral blood only and excluded thyroid tissue. Segments TRBV28, TRBJ1-2 and TRBJ2-5 showed preferential usage in persistent disease.

The sample was also reused in another study, on T cells in Graves' hyperthyroidism and ophthalmopathy. That source reports: Initially, a first-round RT-PCR of the TCR CDR3 employed the HTBI primer set.

Sample: peripheral blood mononuclear cells (PBMCs), taken at new diagnosis, from a patient treated with antithyroid drugs. The chain is built from TRBV5-1 and TRBJ1-6; a weak D match, TRBD1 (5 bases). The TCR originated in a woman aged 25 to 39 with Graves disease. The DNA for the CDR3 is TGCGCCAGCAGCAGAACCCCGGGACTCATGCCGCCCTCACCCCTCCACTTT. This encodes CASSRTPGLMPPSPLHF.